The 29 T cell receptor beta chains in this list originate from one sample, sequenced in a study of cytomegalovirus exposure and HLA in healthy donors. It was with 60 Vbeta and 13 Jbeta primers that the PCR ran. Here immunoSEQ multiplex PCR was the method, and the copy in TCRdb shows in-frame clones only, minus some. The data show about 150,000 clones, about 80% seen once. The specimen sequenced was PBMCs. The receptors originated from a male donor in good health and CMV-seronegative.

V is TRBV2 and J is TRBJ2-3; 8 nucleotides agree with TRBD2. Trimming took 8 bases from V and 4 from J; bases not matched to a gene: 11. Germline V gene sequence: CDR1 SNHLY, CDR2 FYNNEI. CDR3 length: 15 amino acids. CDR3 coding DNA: TGTGCCAGCCTCCGGGCCAGCGGGAGTGCAGATACGCAGTATTTT. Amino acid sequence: CASLRASGSADTQYF.

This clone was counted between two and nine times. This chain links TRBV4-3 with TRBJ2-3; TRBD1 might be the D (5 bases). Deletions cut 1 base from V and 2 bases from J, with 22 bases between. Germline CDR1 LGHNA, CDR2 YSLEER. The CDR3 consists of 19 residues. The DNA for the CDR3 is TGCGCCAGCAGCCAAGGAGGCAGGGCAAACCCCTGGTACACAGATACGCAGTATTTT. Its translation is CASSQGGRANPWYTDTQYF.

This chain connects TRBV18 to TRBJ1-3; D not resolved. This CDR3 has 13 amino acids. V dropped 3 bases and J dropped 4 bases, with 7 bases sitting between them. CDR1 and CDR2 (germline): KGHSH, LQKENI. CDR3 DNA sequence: TGTGCCAGCTCACCTCCACAGGGAAACACCATATATTTT. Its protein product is CASSPPQGNTIYF.

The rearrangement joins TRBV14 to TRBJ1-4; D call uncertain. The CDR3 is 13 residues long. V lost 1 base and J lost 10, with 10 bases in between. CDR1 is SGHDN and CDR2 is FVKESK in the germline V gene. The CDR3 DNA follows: TGTGCCAGCAGCCAAGGGACTGCCAGAAAACTGTTTTTT. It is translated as CASSQGTARKLFF. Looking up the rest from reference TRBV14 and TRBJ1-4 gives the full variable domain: EAGVTQFPSHSVIEKGQTVTLRCDPISGHDNLYWYRRVMGKEIKFLLHFVKESKQDESGMPNNRFLAERTGGTYSTLKVQPAELEDSGVYFCASSQGTARKLFFGSGTQLSVL.

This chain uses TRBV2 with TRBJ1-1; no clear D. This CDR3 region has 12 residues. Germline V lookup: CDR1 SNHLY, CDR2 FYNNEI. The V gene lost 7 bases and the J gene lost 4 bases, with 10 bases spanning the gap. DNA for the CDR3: TGTGCCAGCAACCGGGTTCGCACTGAAGCTTTCTTT. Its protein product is CASNRVRTEAFF.

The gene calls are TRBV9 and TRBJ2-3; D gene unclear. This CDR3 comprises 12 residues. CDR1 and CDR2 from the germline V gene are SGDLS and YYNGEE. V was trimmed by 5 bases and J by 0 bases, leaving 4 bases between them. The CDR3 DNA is TGTGCCAGCAGTCGGAGCACAGATACGCAGTATTTT. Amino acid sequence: CASSRSTDTQYF.

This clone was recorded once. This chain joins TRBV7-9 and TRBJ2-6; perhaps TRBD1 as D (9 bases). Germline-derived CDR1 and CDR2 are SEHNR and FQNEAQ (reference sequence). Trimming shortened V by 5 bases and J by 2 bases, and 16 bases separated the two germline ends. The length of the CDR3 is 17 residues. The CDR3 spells CASSQDRGLAGANVLTF. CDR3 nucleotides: TGTGCCAGCAGCCAGGACAGGGGACTAGCTGGGGCCAACGTCCTGACTTTC.

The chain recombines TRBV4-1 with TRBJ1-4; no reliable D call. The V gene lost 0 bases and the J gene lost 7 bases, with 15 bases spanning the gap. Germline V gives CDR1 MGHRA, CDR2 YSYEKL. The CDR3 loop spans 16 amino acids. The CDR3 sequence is CASSQDHGVRIEKLFF. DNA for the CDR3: TGCGCCAGCAGCCAAGATCACGGGGTCCGAATTGAAAAACTGTTTTTT.

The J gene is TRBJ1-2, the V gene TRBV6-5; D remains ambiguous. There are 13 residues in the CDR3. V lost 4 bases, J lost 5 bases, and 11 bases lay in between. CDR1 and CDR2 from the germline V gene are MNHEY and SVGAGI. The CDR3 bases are TGTGCCAGCAGTTTCGGAGAGAGTTATGGCTACACCTTC. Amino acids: CASSFGESYGYTF.

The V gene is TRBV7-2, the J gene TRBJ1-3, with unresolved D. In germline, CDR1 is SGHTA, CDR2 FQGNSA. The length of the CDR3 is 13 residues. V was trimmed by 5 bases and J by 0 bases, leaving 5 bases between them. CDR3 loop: CASSLSSGNTIYF. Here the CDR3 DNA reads TGTGCCAGCAGCCTATCCTCTGGAAACACCATATATTTT.

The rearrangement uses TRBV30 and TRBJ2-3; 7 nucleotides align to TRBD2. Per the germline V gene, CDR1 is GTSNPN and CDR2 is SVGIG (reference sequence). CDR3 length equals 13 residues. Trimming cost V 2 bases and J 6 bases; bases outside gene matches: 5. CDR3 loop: CAWSSFGGDTQYF. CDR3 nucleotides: TGTGCCTGGAGTTCATTCGGGGGGGATACGCAGTATTTT. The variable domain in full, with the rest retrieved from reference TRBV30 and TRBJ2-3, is SQTIHQWPATLVQPVGSPLSLECTVEGTSNPNLYWYRQAAGRGLQLLFYSVGIGQISSEVPQNLSASRPQDRQFILSSKKLLLSDSGFYLCAWSSFGGDTQYFGPGTRLTVL.

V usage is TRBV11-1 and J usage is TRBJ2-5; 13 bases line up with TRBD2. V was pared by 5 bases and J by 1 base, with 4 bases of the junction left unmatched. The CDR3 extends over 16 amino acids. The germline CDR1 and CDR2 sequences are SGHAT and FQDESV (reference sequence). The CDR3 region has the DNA TGTGCCAGCAGCCGGACTAGCGGGAGACCCCAAGAGACCCAGTACTTC. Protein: CASSRTSGRPQETQYF.

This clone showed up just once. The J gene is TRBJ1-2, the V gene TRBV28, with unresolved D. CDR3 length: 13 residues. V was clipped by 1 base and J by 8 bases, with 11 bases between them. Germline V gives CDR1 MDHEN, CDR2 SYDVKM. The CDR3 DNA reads TGTGCCAGCAGTTTATCGGAACCGAGGGGCTACACCTTC. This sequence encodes CASSLSEPRGYTF.

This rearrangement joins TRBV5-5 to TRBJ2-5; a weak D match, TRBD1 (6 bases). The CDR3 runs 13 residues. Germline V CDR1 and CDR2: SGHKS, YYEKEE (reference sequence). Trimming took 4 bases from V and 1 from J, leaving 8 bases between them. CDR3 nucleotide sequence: TGTGCCAGCAGCGGGGACATCCAAGAGACCCAGTACTTC. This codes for CASSGDIQETQYF.

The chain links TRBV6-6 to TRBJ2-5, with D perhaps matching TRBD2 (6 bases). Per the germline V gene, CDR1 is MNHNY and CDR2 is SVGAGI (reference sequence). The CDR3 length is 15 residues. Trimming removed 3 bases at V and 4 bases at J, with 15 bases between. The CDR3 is CASSYGAEGPETQYF. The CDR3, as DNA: TGTGCCAGCAGTTATGGAGCGGAGGGGCCAGAGACCCAGTACTTC.

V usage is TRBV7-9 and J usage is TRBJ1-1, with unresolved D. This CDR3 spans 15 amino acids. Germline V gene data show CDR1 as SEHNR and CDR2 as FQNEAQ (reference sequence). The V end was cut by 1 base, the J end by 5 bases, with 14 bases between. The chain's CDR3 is CASSLGTLRRTEAFF. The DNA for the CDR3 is TGTGCCAGCAGCTTAGGTACGTTACGGAGAACTGAAGCTTTCTTT.

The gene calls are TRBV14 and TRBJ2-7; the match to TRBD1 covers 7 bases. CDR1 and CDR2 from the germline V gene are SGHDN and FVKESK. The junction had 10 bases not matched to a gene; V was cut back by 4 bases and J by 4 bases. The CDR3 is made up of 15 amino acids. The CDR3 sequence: CASSPRRDSLYEQYF. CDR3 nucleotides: TGTGCCAGCAGCCCTCGTAGGGACAGCTTGTACGAGCAGTACTTC.

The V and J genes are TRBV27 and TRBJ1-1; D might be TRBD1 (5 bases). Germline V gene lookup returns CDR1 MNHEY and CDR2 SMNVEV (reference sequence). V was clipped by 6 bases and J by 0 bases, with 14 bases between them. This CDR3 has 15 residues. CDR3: CASRGDSAMNTEAFF. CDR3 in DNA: TGTGCCAGCAGAGGAGACAGCGCTATGAACACTGAAGCTTTCTTT.

The CDR3 bases are TGCGCCAGCAGCTTGGTCCGTCCCTCTGGAAACACCATATATTTT. It specifies CASSLVRPSGNTIYF. The rearrangement uses TRBV5-1 and TRBJ1-3; D is undetermined. Deletions cut 0 bases from V and 0 bases from J, with 7 bases between. The germline gives CDR1 SGHRS, CDR2 YFSETQ. The CDR3 contains 15 residues.

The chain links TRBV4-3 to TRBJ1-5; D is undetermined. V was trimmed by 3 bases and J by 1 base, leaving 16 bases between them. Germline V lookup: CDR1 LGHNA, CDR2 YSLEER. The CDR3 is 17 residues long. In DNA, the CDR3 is TGCGCCAGCAGCCAGACTTATCAGACGGTGAGCAATCAGCCCCAGCATTTT. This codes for CASSQTYQTVSNQPQHF.

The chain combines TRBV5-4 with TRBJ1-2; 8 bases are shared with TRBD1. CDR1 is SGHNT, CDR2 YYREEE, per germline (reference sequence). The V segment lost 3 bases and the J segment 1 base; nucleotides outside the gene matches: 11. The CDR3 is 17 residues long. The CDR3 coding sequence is TGTGCCAGCAGCTCCGCAAGGGACAGGAGTGATAACTATGGCTACACCTTC. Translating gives CASSSARDRSDNYGYTF.

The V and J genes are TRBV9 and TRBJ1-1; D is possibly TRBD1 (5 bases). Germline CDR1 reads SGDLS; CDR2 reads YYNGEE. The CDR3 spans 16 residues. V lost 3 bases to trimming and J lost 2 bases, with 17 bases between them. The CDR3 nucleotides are TGTGCCAGCAGCGCGGGGGGGGGATTTAAAAACACTGAAGCTTTCTTT. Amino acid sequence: CASSAGGGFKNTEAFF.

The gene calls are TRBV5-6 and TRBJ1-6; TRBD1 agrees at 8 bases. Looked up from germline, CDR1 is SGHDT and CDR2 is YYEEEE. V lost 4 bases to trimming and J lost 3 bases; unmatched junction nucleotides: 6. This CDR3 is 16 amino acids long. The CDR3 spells CASSQGDRNYNSPLHF. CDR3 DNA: TGTGCCAGCAGCCAGGGGGACAGGAACTATAATTCACCCCTCCACTTT.

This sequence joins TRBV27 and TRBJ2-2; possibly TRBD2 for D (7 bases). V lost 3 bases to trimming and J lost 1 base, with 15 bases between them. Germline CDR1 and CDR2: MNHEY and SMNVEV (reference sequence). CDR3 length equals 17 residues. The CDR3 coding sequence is TGTGCCAGCAGTTTGGGGGGGCAGACCTTGAACACCGGGGAGCTGTTTTTT. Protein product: CASSLGGQTLNTGELFF.

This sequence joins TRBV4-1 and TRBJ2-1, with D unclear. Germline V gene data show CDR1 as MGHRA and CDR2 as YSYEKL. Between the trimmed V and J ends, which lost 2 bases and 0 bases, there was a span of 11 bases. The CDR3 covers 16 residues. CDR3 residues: CASSQIDLISYNEQFF. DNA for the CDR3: TGCGCCAGCAGCCAAATCGACTTAATCTCCTACAATGAGCAGTTCTTC.

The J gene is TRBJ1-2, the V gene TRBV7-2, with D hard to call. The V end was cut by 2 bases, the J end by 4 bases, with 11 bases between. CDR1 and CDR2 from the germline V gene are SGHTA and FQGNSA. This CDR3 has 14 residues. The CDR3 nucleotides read TGTGCCAGCAGCTTATACCGGGTTACCTATGGCTACACCTTC. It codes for CASSLYRVTYGYTF.

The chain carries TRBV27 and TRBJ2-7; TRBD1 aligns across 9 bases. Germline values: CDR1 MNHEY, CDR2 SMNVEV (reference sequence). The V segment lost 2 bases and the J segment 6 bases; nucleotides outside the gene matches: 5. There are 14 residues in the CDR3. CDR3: CASSLGDRVGEQYF. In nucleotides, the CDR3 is TGTGCCAGCAGTTTAGGGGACAGGGTCGGCGAGCAGTACTTC.

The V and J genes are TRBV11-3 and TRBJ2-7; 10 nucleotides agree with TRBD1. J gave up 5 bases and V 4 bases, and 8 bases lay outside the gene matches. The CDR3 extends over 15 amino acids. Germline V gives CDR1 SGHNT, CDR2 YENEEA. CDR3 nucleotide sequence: TGTGCCAGCAGCTCTGGGACCGGGACAGGGGACGAGCAGTACTTC. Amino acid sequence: CASSSGTGTGDEQYF.

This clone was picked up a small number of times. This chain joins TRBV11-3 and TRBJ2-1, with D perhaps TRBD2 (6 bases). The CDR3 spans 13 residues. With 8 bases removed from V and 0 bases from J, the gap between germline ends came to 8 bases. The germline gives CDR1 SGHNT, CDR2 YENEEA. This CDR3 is CASATSSYNEQFF. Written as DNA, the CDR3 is TGTGCCAGCGCGACTAGCTCCTACAATGAGCAGTTCTTC.